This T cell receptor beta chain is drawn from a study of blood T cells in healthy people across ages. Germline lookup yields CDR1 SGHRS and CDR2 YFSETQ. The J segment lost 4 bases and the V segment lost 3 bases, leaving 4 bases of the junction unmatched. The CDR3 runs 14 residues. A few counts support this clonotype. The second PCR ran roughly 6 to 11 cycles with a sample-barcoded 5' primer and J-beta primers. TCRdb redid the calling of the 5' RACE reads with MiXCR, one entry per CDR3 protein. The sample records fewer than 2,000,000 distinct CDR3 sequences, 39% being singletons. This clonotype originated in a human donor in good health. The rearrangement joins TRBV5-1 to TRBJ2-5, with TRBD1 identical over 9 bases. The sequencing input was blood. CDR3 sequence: CASSSYRGRETQYF. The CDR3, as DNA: TGCGCCAGCAGCTCATACAGGGGGCGAGAGACCCAGTACTTC.